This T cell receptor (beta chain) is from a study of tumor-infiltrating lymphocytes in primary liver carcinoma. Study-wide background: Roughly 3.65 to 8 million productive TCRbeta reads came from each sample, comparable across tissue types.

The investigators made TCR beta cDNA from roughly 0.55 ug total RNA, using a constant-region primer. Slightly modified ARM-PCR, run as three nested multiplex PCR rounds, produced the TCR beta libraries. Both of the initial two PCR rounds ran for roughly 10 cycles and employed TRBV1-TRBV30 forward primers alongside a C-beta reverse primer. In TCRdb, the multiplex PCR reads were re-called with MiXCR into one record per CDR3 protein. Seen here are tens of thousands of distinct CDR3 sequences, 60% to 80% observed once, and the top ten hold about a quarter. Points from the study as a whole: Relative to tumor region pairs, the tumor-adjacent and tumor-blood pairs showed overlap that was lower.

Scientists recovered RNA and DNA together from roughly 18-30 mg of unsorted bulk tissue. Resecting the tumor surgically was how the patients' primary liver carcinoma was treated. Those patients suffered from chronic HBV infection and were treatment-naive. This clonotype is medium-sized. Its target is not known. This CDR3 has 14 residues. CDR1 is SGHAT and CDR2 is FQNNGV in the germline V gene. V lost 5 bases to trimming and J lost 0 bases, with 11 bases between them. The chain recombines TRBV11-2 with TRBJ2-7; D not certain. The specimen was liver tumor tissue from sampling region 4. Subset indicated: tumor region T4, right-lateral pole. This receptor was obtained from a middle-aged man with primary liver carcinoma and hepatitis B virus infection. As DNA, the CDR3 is TGTGCCAGCAGCCTTGTTGGCAGCTCCTACGAGCAGTACTTC. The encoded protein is CASSLVGSSYEQYF.